This TCR beta chain was observed in a study of cytomegalovirus exposure and HLA in healthy donors. Worth noting for this clone: The antigen is undetermined.

J was trimmed by 3 bases and V by 3 bases; bases with no gene match: 14. Germline assignment: CDR1 SGHRS and CDR2 YFSETQ. This CDR3 is 18 amino acids long. Study-level points and caveats: The listing of approximately 160 TCR beta chains classed them as cytomegalovirus-associated.

Researchers ran the PCR with 60 Vbeta and 13 Jbeta primers. The assay was immunoSEQ multiplex PCR, and TCRdb's table has in-frame clones only and misses some. The sample includes roughly 150,000 clones, roughly three quarters of them seen just once. The source is a woman aged 40-49 years in good health and CMV-seronegative. The rearrangement links TRBV5-1 to TRBJ2-1; TRBD2 matches 8 bases. The sequencing input was PBMCs. CDR3 sequence (DNA): TGCGCCAGCAGCTCCTCTGCACTAGTAGCGGGGTTCTACAATGAGCAGTTCTTC. This translates into CASSSSALVAGFYNEQFF.